The 14 T cell receptor beta chains reported below all come from one sample, sequenced in a study of cytomegalovirus exposure and HLA in healthy donors. In the PCR, 60 Vbeta and 13 Jbeta primers were used. Using immunoSEQ multiplex PCR, the repertoire was profiled, and TCRdb retains in-frame clones only, with some absent. This table has around 180,000 clones, 80% appearing once. The sample consisted of PBMCs. All receptors derive from a man between 40 and 49 years old in good health and CMV-seronegative.

The gene calls are TRBV6-1 and TRBJ1-1; TRBD1 agrees at 8 bases. Germline trimming cut 7 bases from V and 4 bases from J; bases unmatched to any gene: 8. This CDR3 has 14 residues. CDR1 MNHNS and CDR2 SASEGT come from the germline V gene. The CDR3 loop reads CASTLEDRVTEAFF. The CDR3 nucleotides are TGTGCCAGCACTCTAGAGGACAGGGTCACTGAAGCTTTCTTT.

V is TRBV7-9 and J is TRBJ1-5; no clear D gene. The ends were cut back, 0 bases at V and 3 bases at J, with 6 bases in the middle. Germline-derived CDR1 and CDR2 are SEHNR and FQNEAQ (reference sequence). The CDR3 contains 14 residues. CDR3 sequence: CASSLARSNQPQHF. DNA of the CDR3: TGTGCCAGCAGCTTAGCGCGGTCCAATCAGCCCCAGCATTTT.

The rearrangement uses TRBV27 and TRBJ2-5; 7 bases are shared with TRBD1. CDR1 and CDR2 (germline): MNHEY, SMNVEV (reference sequence). With V trimmed by 6 bases and J by 6 bases, 7 bases remained unmatched. The CDR3 sequence is 13 residues long. The CDR3 region has the DNA TGTGCCAGCAGCCCAGACAGGGTAAAGACCCAGTACTTC. This sequence encodes CASSPDRVKTQYF.

This chain links TRBV5-1 with TRBJ2-2, with D possibly TRBD2 on 6 matching bases. The V gene's germline CDR1 is SGHRS and CDR2 YFSETQ. This CDR3 has 15 residues. The ends were cut back, 3 bases at V and 3 bases at J, with 12 bases in the middle. The CDR3 protein is CASSYGTSYTGELFF. In DNA, the CDR3 is TGCGCCAGCAGCTACGGGACTTCTTACACCGGGGAGCTGTTTTTT.

The chain carries TRBV5-1 and TRBJ2-1; 11 nucleotides align to TRBD2. Losses at the gene ends were 2 bases for V and 9 bases for J; bases not matched to a gene: 7. In germline, CDR1 is SGHRS, CDR2 YFSETQ. The CDR3 spans 15 residues. CDR3 nucleotides: TGCGCCAGCAGCTTCCGACTAGCGGGACAGGGTGAGCAGTTCTTC. This encodes CASSFRLAGQGEQFF. The full variable domain, completed using reference TRBV5-1 and TRBJ2-1, is KAGVTQTPRYLIKTRGQQVTLSCSPISGHRSVSWYQQTPGQGLQFLFEYFSETQRNKGNFPGRFSGRQFSNSRSEMNVSTLELGDSALYLCASSFRLAGQGEQFFGPGTRLTVL.

The chain has TRBV28 and TRBJ2-7; perhaps TRBD1 as D (6 bases). CDR1 and CDR2 from the germline V gene are MDHEN and SYDVKM. The CDR3 consists of 15 residues. Trimming stripped 2 bases from V and 3 bases from J, with 14 bases between. The CDR3 coding sequence is TGTGCCAGCAGTTTAGGTGTCGGACAGCGCTACGAGCAGTACTTC. This codes for CASSLGVGQRYEQYF.

This clone was observed a handful of times. V usage is TRBV4-1 and J usage is TRBJ1-1, with a weak D call TRBD1 (5 bases). Germline lookup yields CDR1 MGHRA and CDR2 YSYEKL. V dropped 0 bases and J dropped 0 bases, with 17 bases sitting between them. The length of the CDR3 is 18 residues. This CDR3 reads CASSQEGGRGRMNTEAFF. The DNA for the CDR3 is TGCGCCAGCAGCCAAGAGGGGGGGAGAGGAAGAATGAACACTGAAGCTTTCTTT.

The chain carries TRBV2 and TRBJ1-2, with D possibly matching TRBD1 (5 bases). V lost 2 bases and J 5 bases, leaving 12 bases between the germline ends. The germline V gene encodes CDR1 SNHLY and CDR2 FYNNEI. The length of the CDR3 is 14 residues. As DNA, the CDR3 is TGTGCCAGCAGTGAAATCTCAGGGCGTTATGGCTACACCTTC. Translating it yields CASSEISGRYGYTF.

V is TRBV19 and J is TRBJ2-7, with D perhaps matching TRBD1 (6 bases). The CDR3 length is 13 residues. The germline V and J ends were trimmed by 7 bases and 3 bases, with 13 bases remaining between them. Germline V lookup: CDR1 LNHDA, CDR2 SQIVND (reference sequence). The chain's CDR3 is CASMDSNDYEQYF. CDR3 bases: TGTGCCAGTATGGACAGTAACGACTACGAGCAGTACTTC.

The chain employs TRBV4-1 and TRBJ1-2, with D possibly being TRBD1 (5 bases). The CDR3 runs 16 residues. The germline CDR1 and CDR2 sequences are MGHRA and YSYEKL. Trimming took off 3 bases at V and 3 bases at J, with 17 bases between the two ends. DNA of the CDR3: TGCGCCAGCAGCCAGGTGATGCAACGGGACTACTATGGCTACACCTTC. Its translation: CASSQVMQRDYYGYTF.

V usage is TRBV7-6 and J usage is TRBJ2-7; unclear D gene. There are 13 residues in the CDR3. The V gene's germline CDR1 is SGHVS and CDR2 FNYEAQ. Trimming cost V 3 bases and J 4 bases, with 10 bases left between them. CDR3 in DNA: TGTGCCAGCAGCTTGGGCCCTTCTTACGAGCAGTACTTC. It is translated as CASSLGPSYEQYF.

This chain uses TRBV6-5 with TRBJ2-7, with D unresolved. The CDR3 has 15 residues. Trimming removed 2 bases from V and 1 base from J, with 12 bases in between. CDR1 MNHEY and CDR2 SVGAGI come from the germline V gene. The CDR3 here is CASSYAGARSYEQYF. The CDR3 DNA follows: TGTGCCAGCAGTTACGCTGGAGCGAGGTCCTACGAGCAGTACTTC.

This clone was detected only a few times. The chain joins TRBV2 to TRBJ1-4, with unresolved D. This CDR3 region has 15 residues. CDR1 and CDR2 (germline): SNHLY, FYNNEI. V lost 2 bases, J lost 10 bases, and 17 bases lay in between. CDR3 sequence (DNA): TGTGCCAGCAGTGAAAGTTCGGCCAGGCAAGGAAAACTGTTTTTT. Its protein is CASSESSARQGKLFF. Combining the CDR3 with reference TRBV2 and TRBJ1-4 gives the whole variable domain EPEVTQTPSHQVTQMGQEVILRCVPISNHLYFYWYRQILGQKVEFLVSFYNNEISEKSEIFDDQFSVERPDGSNFTLKIRSTKLEDSAMYFCASSESSARQGKLFFGSGTQLSVL.

The chain joins TRBV4-1 to TRBJ2-1, with 14 bases lining up with TRBD2. CDR3 length: 18 residues. CDR1 and CDR2 (germline): MGHRA, YSYEKL. Germline trimming cut 7 bases from V and 3 bases from J; bases unmatched to any gene: 11. The CDR3 reads CASTPGLAGAAYYNEQFF. CDR3 DNA sequence: TGCGCCAGCACCCCGGGACTAGCGGGAGCGGCCTACTACAATGAGCAGTTCTTC.